The clone carrying this T cell receptor beta chain was recorded many times. Germline DNA was also extracted, and blood RNA derived from unsorted whole blood. Looked up from germline, CDR1 is ENHRY and CDR2 is SYGVKD. This CDR3 has 12 amino acids. The V gene lost 4 bases and the J gene lost 5 bases, with 6 bases spanning the gap. These data originate in a study of tumor-infiltrating lymphocytes in primary liver carcinoma. The authors made TCR beta cDNA from around 500 ng total RNA with a constant-region primer. It was through three nested multiplex PCR rounds of slightly modified ARM-PCR that TCR beta libraries arose. The two initial PCR rounds, roughly 11 cycles each, used TRBV1-TRBV30 forward and C-beta reverse primers. A single record per CDR3 protein comes from TCRdb applying MiXCR to the multiplex PCR reads. The profile shows fewer than 350,000 distinct CDR3 sequences, roughly 60% of them singletons.

The V gene is TRBV10-3, the J gene TRBJ2-1; D may be TRBD1 or TRBD2 (5 bases each). The clonotype was recovered from a man aged 40-55 years with primary liver carcinoma and hepatitis B virus infection. The source material was peripheral blood. The CDR3 protein is CAISGGDNEQFF. In DNA form, the CDR3 reads TGTGCCATCAGTGGAGGGGACAATGAGCAGTTCTTC.